A single sample is the source of the 8 T cell receptor beta chains below, sequenced in a study of T-cell memory formation after mild COVID-19. TCRdb called the 5' RACE reads again in MiXCR, with one record for every CDR3 protein. Among more than 400,000 distinct CDR3 sequences listed, 15% to 20% were seen once. Sequencing input: PBMCs or a T cell subset sorted from them (not recorded which). The source of these receptors is an adult woman who had mild COVID-19 (a few samples of this study predate the infection). Cell type and time point are not known.

The table lists this clonotype with a few counts. The chain recombines TRBV5-4 with TRBJ2-2; 10 bases line up with TRBD2. In germline, CDR1 is SGHNT, CDR2 YYREEE (reference sequence). V was pared by 3 bases and J by 4 bases, with 0 bases of the junction left unmatched. The CDR3 consists of 14 residues. The chain's CDR3 is CASSWTSGTGELFF. Here the CDR3 DNA reads TGTGCCAGCAGCTGGACTAGCGGCACCGGGGAGCTGTTTTTT. Full variable domain (outside the CDR3, taken from reference TRBV5-4 and TRBJ2-2): ETGVTQSPTHLIKTRGQQVTLRCSSQSGHNTVSWYQQALGQGPQFIFQYYREEENGRGNFPPRFSGLQFPNYSSELNVNALELDDSALYLCASSWTSGTGELFFGEGSRLTVL.

This clonotype has only a few counts. Written as DNA, the CDR3 is TGTGCCACCAGTGATCCAGCGTTGGGGGGGGACTATGGCTACACCTTC. Amino acids: CATSDPALGGDYGYTF. The gene calls are TRBV24-1 and TRBJ1-2, with D perhaps TRBD1 (5 bases). CDR3 length: 16 amino acids. Germline assignment: CDR1 KGHDR and CDR2 SFDVKD. V was pared by 3 bases and J by 3 bases, with 16 bases between.

The chain uses TRBV6-5 and TRBJ2-3, with D perhaps TRBD1 (6 bases). The germline V gene has CDR1 MNHEY and CDR2 SVGAGI. The length of the CDR3 is 14 residues. V lost 2 bases to trimming and J lost 4 bases, with 10 bases between them. The chain's CDR3 is CASSYAQGSDTQYF. The DNA for the CDR3 is TGTGCCAGCAGTTACGCCCAGGGGTCAGATACGCAGTATTTT.

This clonotype came up many times. The chain has TRBV7-9 and TRBJ2-5; 8 bases are shared with TRBD2. CDR1 is SEHNR, CDR2 FQNEAQ, per germline (reference sequence). V trimming: 3 bases; J trimming: 5 bases; junction bases outside the gene matches: 11. This CDR3 contains 16 residues. The CDR3 here is CASSLPIVAGRETQYF. CDR3 in DNA: TGTGCCAGCAGCTTGCCAATTGTAGCGGGAAGGGAGACCCAGTACTTC.

The chain couples TRBV20-1 to TRBJ1-5, with 8 bases aligning to TRBD1. Germline V gene sequence: CDR1 DFQATT, CDR2 SNEGSKA (reference sequence). This CDR3 contains 14 residues. Trimming at V came to 3 bases and at J to 5 bases, leaving 6 bases not matched to a gene. The CDR3 sequence is CSASTGGPDQPQHF. CDR3 bases: TGCAGTGCTAGTACAGGGGGACCCGATCAGCCCCAGCATTTT.

The chain recombines TRBV4-2 with TRBJ2-1; 11 bases fit TRBD2. The CDR3 contains 16 residues. Germline CDR1 LGHNA, CDR2 YNFKEQ. Trimming at V came to 1 base and at J to 10 bases, leaving 9 bases not matched to a gene. The DNA of the CDR3 is TGTGCCAGCAGCCAAGGGGGACTAGCGGCTTCGGGGGAGCAGTTCTTC. It encodes CASSQGGLAASGEQFF.

The chain uses TRBV6-6 and TRBJ1-1, with D tentatively TRBD1 (5 bases). The CDR3 spans 15 residues. Trimming took 3 bases from V and 1 from J, leaving 12 bases between them. The V gene's germline CDR1 is MNHNY and CDR2 SVGAGI (reference sequence). The DNA of the CDR3 is TGTGCCAGCAGTTATGGGGCACCCCCGAACACTGAAGCTTTCTTT. Amino acids: CASSYGAPPNTEAFF.

This chain connects TRBV24-1 to TRBJ1-5; 7 bases map to TRBD1. The CDR3 spans 16 residues. Germline CDR1 is KGHDR and CDR2 is SFDVKD. Trimming at V came to 4 bases and at J to 4 bases, leaving 9 bases not matched to a gene. CDR3 in DNA: TGTGCCACCAGTGAGTCCGGGACAGCCCGAAATCAGCCCCAGCATTTT. Translating it yields CATSESGTARNQPQHF.